The text below deals with one T cell receptor (beta chain). Its antigen is still unknown. TCRdb processed the RT-PCR reads anew with MiXCR; each CDR3 protein has one entry. The table lists 500,000 to 600,000 distinct CDR3 sequences, 14% of them singletons. This specimen belongs to a study of response to subunit inactivated influenza vaccine. Overall study findings and caveats: Few additional T cells are recruited per seasonal influenza vaccination, authors suggested.

Unmatched junction bases numbered 5, after V lost 5 bases and J lost 3 bases. This CDR3 region has 14 residues. The chain employs TRBV12-3 or TRBV12-4 and TRBJ2-3, with 7 bases that match TRBD1. Here the sequenced sample was PBMCs from blood, taken about 12 days after vaccination. The sequence was obtained from a man aged 50-60 years who received an inactivated influenza vaccine. The CDR3 here is CASSAWDRTDTQYF. The CDR3 bases are TGTGCCAGCAGTGCATGGGACAGAACAGATACGCAGTATTTT.